Each of the 26 T cell receptor beta chains below was sequenced from the same sample in a study of blood T cell repertoires in COVID-19 (dated by TCRdb to about 2020). Library preparation used the immunoSEQ multiplex PCR assay. The table was pulled from immuneACCESS by TCRdb, which kept in-frame rearrangements only. Such tables lose some clones; where checked, under half of the loss comes from unresolved V genes, and the rest has no known cause. For this sample the table gives tens of thousands of clones, of which 65% to 90% were detected only once. About a sixth of the sample comes from the top ten. The sequenced material came from peripheral blood. The origin of the receptors is a woman of 80 years or more with active or convalescent COVID-19.

This chain's CDR3 is CASSGQGNQPQHF. The CDR3 DNA reads as TGTGCCAGCAGCGGACAGGGCAATCAGCCCCAGCATTTT. This rearrangement joins TRBV7-9 to TRBJ1-5; TRBD1 agrees at 7 bases. After removal of 5 bases from V and 2 bases from J, the junction contained 0 bases not matched to a gene. In germline, CDR1 is SEHNR, CDR2 FQNEAQ (reference sequence). The CDR3 is 13 residues long. The whole variable domain, filled in from reference TRBV7-9 and TRBJ1-5, reads DTGVSQNPRHKITKRGQNVTFRCDPISEHNRLYWYRQTLGQGPEFLTYFQNEAQLEKSRLLSDRFSAERPKGSFSTLEIQRTEQGDSAMYLCASSGQGNQPQHFGDGTRLSIL.

The V call is TRBV3-1 (or the pseudogene TRBV3-2), the J call TRBJ2-5, with TRBD2 identical over 10 bases. J was trimmed by 4 bases and V by 0 bases; bases with no gene match: 8. This CDR3 has 17 residues. CDR1 and CDR2 (germline): LGHDT, YNNKEL (reference sequence). The DNA for the CDR3 is TGTGCCAGCAGCCAAGATAGGCTAGCGGGGGCCCGAGAGACCCAGTACTTC. Translated: CASSQDRLAGARETQYF.

The rearrangement joins TRBV10-1 to TRBJ2-7; D not certain. V was clipped by 3 bases and J by 1 base, with 13 bases between them. Germline-derived CDR1 and CDR2 are WNHNN and SYGVQD (reference sequence). The CDR3 runs to 15 residues. The DNA for the CDR3 is TGCGCCAGCAGTGACGATTGCAGGTATTCCTACGAGCAGTACTTC. It yields the protein CASSDDCRYSYEQYF.

This clone was detected only a few times. The chain recombines TRBV5-1 with TRBJ1-2, with D possibly being TRBD1 (5 bases). V was clipped by 2 bases and J by 4 bases, with 15 bases between them. The CDR3 spans 15 residues. Germline CDR1 and CDR2: SGHRS and YFSETQ. The CDR3 DNA is TGCGCCAGCAGCTTTACAGACAGAGACCTCTATGGCTACACCTTC. Translation: CASSFTDRDLYGYTF.

The V and J genes are TRBV28 and TRBJ1-6, with a weak D call TRBD1 (6 bases). V was cut by 5 bases and J by 8 bases, with 13 bases left in between. CDR1 MDHEN and CDR2 SYDVKM come from the germline V gene. The CDR3 sequence is 14 residues long. The chain's CDR3 is CASSLGAGDSPLHF. In nucleotides, the CDR3 is TGTGCCAGCAGTCTGGGGGCTGGGGATTCACCCCTCCACTTT.

The chain carries TRBV10-1 and TRBJ2-2; TRBD2 is a possible D gene (6 bases). Trimming left V 8 bases short and J 3 bases short, with 13 bases between. Germline V CDR1 and CDR2: WNHNN, SYGVQD (reference sequence). The CDR3 consists of 14 residues. The CDR3 protein is CASAGTYYTGELFF. CDR3 DNA sequence: TGCGCCAGCGCCGGGACTTACTACACCGGGGAGCTGTTTTTT.

The genes are TRBV4-2 and TRBJ1-2; 8 nucleotides match TRBD1. Germline CDR1 and CDR2: LGHNA and YNFKEQ. This CDR3 contains 15 residues. V shed 4 bases, J shed 3 bases, and the junction held 7 bases outside the gene matches. Here the CDR3 reads CASSRQGKVDYGYTF. Here the CDR3 DNA reads TGTGCCAGCAGCCGACAGGGGAAGGTCGACTATGGCTACACCTTC.

This clone appeared a single time. The chain uses TRBV9 and TRBJ1-6; TRBD1 aligns across 7 bases. The CDR3 extends over 15 amino acids. Unmatched junction bases numbered 7, after V lost 3 bases and J lost 7 bases. Germline lookup yields CDR1 SGDLS and CDR2 YYNGEE. CDR3 loop: CASSARQGLNSPLHF. CDR3 DNA sequence: TGTGCCAGCAGCGCCCGACAGGGCCTAAATTCACCCCTCCACTTT.

This clone was detected only once. The chain is built from TRBV19 and TRBJ2-7, with D uncertain. Trimming removed 4 bases at V and 0 bases at J, with 13 bases between. Germline values: CDR1 LNHDA, CDR2 SQIVND (reference sequence). The CDR3 has 15 residues. This CDR3 is CASSTTVHRSYEQYF. The CDR3 DNA reads as TGTGCCAGTAGTACAACCGTACACCGCTCCTACGAGCAGTACTTC.

In its sample, this clone was seen a few times. The gene calls are TRBV5-4 and TRBJ2-7; possible D gene TRBD2, 6 bases. CDR3 length equals 13 residues. Germline V gene data show CDR1 as SGHNT and CDR2 as YYREEE (reference sequence). The germline V and J ends were trimmed by 6 bases and 2 bases, with 12 bases remaining between them. Here the CDR3 reads CASTRGAAYEQYF. The DNA of the CDR3 is TGTGCCAGCACGCGCGGGGCCGCCTACGAGCAGTACTTC.

The chain employs TRBV6-1 and TRBJ2-7; D may be TRBD1 (5 bases). The CDR3 totals 13 residues. The ends were cut back, 3 bases at V and 3 bases at J, with 9 bases in the middle. Per the germline V gene, CDR1 is MNHNS and CDR2 is SASEGT. DNA for the CDR3: TGTGCCAGCAGTGATCTCCAGGGCTACGAGCAGTACTTC. Its protein is CASSDLQGYEQYF.

The chain links TRBV19 to TRBJ1-2, with 7 bases identical to TRBD1. With 4 bases clipped from V and 8 bases from J, the junction kept 13 bases outside the gene matches. CDR3 length: 15 amino acids. CDR1 LNHDA and CDR2 SQIVND come from the germline V gene (reference sequence). CDR3 nucleotides: TGTGCCAGTAGTAGGGAACGGACGGCAGGGGGAGGCTACACCTTC. This codes for CASSRERTAGGGYTF.

V usage is TRBV7-2 and J usage is TRBJ2-4; 8 nucleotides match TRBD1. CDR1 is SGHTA and CDR2 is FQGNSA in the germline V gene. V shed 4 bases and J 3 bases; nucleotides not matched to a gene: 2. The CDR3 is 14 residues long. CDR3 DNA sequence: TGTGCCAGCAGCTCCACAGGGGGCAAAAACATTCAGTACTTC. Its translation is CASSSTGGKNIQYF.

This chain uses TRBV3-1 (or the pseudogene TRBV3-2) with TRBJ1-1; 9 bases line up with TRBD1. The CDR3 runs 14 residues. Looked up from germline, CDR1 is LGHDT and CDR2 is YNNKEL (reference sequence). The junction had 9 bases not matched to a gene; V was cut back by 6 bases and J by 7 bases. In DNA form, the CDR3 reads TGTGCCAGCAGATTGACAGGGGGGTCGGGTGAAGCTTTCTTT. Its protein is CASRLTGGSGEAFF.

DNA for the CDR3: TGTGCCAGCACCCTGCGGGCGACAGGGATGGGGGTAAAGACCGGGGAGCTGTTTTTT. As protein: CASTLRATGMGVKTGELFF. The V call is TRBV28, the J call TRBJ2-2, with 7 bases matching TRBD1. CDR1 and CDR2 (germline): MDHEN, SYDVKM. The V segment lost 7 bases and the J segment 5 bases; nucleotides outside the gene matches: 22. The CDR3 is made up of 19 amino acids.

The chain employs TRBV29-1 and TRBJ2-7; D remains unclear. The CDR3 consists of 12 residues. Per the germline V gene, CDR1 is SQVTM and CDR2 is ANQGSEA. V was trimmed by 4 bases and J by 2 bases, leaving 9 bases between them. This CDR3 reads CSVGAETYEQYF. CDR3 nucleotides: TGCAGCGTTGGGGCAGAGACCTACGAGCAGTACTTC.

V usage is TRBV6-6 and J usage is TRBJ2-1, with 9 positions matching TRBD1. Germline-derived CDR1 and CDR2 are MNHNY and SVGAGI (reference sequence). Trimming cost V 11 bases and J 6 bases; bases outside gene matches: 11. The CDR3 consists of 14 residues. The CDR3 is CAGGRRDRVNEQFF. In nucleotides, the CDR3 is TGTGCCGGTGGACGGAGGGACAGGGTCAATGAGCAGTTCTTC.

The rearrangement joins TRBV10-3 to TRBJ2-3; no reliable D call. Trimming removed 0 bases at V and 1 base at J, with 5 bases between. Germline values: CDR1 ENHRY, CDR2 SYGVKD. The CDR3 has 14 residues. Here the CDR3 DNA reads TGTGCCATCAGTGAGTCGAGCGGCACAGATACGCAGTATTTT. Protein sequence: CAISESSGTDTQYF.

V usage is TRBV11-1 and J usage is TRBJ2-5; possible D gene TRBD1, 5 bases. Trimming removed 4 bases at V and 1 base at J, with 13 bases between. The CDR3 extends over 15 amino acids. Germline-derived CDR1 and CDR2 are SGHAT and FQDESV (reference sequence). Here the CDR3 reads CASSYTGTGQETQYF. DNA for the CDR3: TGTGCCAGCAGCTATACAGGCACAGGCCAAGAGACCCAGTACTTC.

Only a few counts were recorded for this clone. This chain uses TRBV7-9 with TRBJ2-3; TRBD1 matches at 9 bases. J was trimmed by 9 bases and V by 1 base; bases with no gene match: 5. The CDR3 length is 14 residues. Germline CDR1 is SEHNR and CDR2 is FQNEAQ (reference sequence). The CDR3, as DNA: TGTGCCAGCAGCTTAGATACAGGGGGCGCGACGCAGTATTTT. Translating gives CASSLDTGGATQYF.

CDR3 sequence (DNA): TGTGCCAGCGAAACGACTAGCGGGGTAATGAGCACAGATACGCAGTATTTT. It codes for CASETTSGVMSTDTQYF. The V and J genes are TRBV18 and TRBJ2-3; 11 positions match TRBD2. V lost 8 bases, J lost 0 bases, and 10 bases stayed unmatched. The CDR3 contains 17 residues. Looked up from germline, CDR1 is KGHSH and CDR2 is LQKENI.

The chain combines TRBV6-2 or TRBV6-3 with TRBJ2-1; perhaps TRBD2 as D (5 bases). The V end was cut by 5 bases, the J end by 2 bases, with 16 bases between. Germline V gene data show CDR1 as MNHEY and CDR2 as SVGEGT. The CDR3 loop spans 16 amino acids. The CDR3 coding sequence is TGTGCCAGCAGTGCCCTCAGCGGCCCGACCTACAATGAGCAGTTCTTC. Protein sequence: CASSALSGPTYNEQFF.

This chain joins TRBV19 and TRBJ1-3, with D uncertain. The ends were cut back, 5 bases at V and 4 bases at J, with 12 bases in the middle. CDR1 LNHDA and CDR2 SQIVND come from the germline V gene (reference sequence). The CDR3 consists of 14 residues. Written as DNA, the CDR3 is TGTGCCAGTAGTGGTGGAGGGCAAGGAAACACCATATATTTT. Translation: CASSGGGQGNTIYF.

The V call is TRBV24-1, the J call TRBJ1-2; maybe TRBD1 (6 bases). Trimming shortened V by 3 bases and J by 7 bases, and 17 bases separated the two germline ends. The germline V gene has CDR1 KGHDR and CDR2 SFDVKD. This CDR3 contains 15 residues. The CDR3, as DNA: TGTGCCACCAGTGATCCTACTCCAGGGGTGAGTGGCTACACCTTC. Its translation is CATSDPTPGVSGYTF.

In DNA form, the CDR3 reads TGTGCCAGCAGCCAAGATCTAGCCGTGTTCTCCGAGCAGTACTTC. Amino acids: CASSQDLAVFSEQYF. J is TRBJ2-7 and V is TRBV4-2, with D tentatively TRBD2 (5 bases). V was clipped by 0 bases and J by 6 bases, with 15 bases between them. Germline CDR1 LGHNA, CDR2 YNFKEQ. The CDR3 is 15 residues long.

J is TRBJ2-7 and V is TRBV2; 12 bases match TRBD2. The CDR3 has 19 amino acids. With 6 bases clipped from V and 5 bases from J, the junction kept 20 bases outside the gene matches. CDR1 and CDR2 (germline): SNHLY, FYNNEI. CDR3: CASRDIARTSGVPLHEQYF. DNA of the CDR3: TGTGCCAGCAGGGATATAGCTAGGACTAGCGGGGTCCCGCTCCACGAGCAGTACTTC.